A single sample gave rise to the 27 T cell receptor beta chains below, sequenced in a study of T-cell memory formation after mild COVID-19 (dated by TCRdb to the early 2020s). The library came from 5' RACE. The instrument given in TCRdb is Illumina NovaSeq 6000. TCRdb applied fastp at Q25 and MiXCR to the public reads, then kept only in-frame beta chains. Rows are unified per CDR3 protein, each entry keeping the most common DNA and genes. This sample has some 600,000 distinct CDR3 sequences in its table, and roughly 17% of those were observed once. The ten largest clones take up 8.1% of the sample. Sequenced sample: PBMCs or a T cell subset sorted from them (not recorded which). All receptors come from an adult woman who had mild COVID-19 (a few samples of this study predate the infection). The sample titles of this study are shuffled in the database, so cell type and time point are left out; the donor was told from shared clones.

The chain is built from TRBV12-5 and TRBJ2-1; 14 bases are a match to TRBD2. The CDR3 consists of 19 residues. The V gene end was trimmed by 5 bases and the J gene end by 0 bases; junction bases not matched to a gene: 9. CDR1 is LGHNT and CDR2 is FRNRAP in the germline V gene. Written as DNA, the CDR3 is TGTGCTAGTGGTCTACGACTAGCGGGGGGGCCTCGCTCCTACAATGAGCAGTTCTTC. Residues: CASGLRLAGGPRSYNEQFF.

This clonotype was recorded a few times. The CDR3 reads CATSLPNYGYTF. For the CDR3, the DNA is TGTGCCACCAGTCTTCCGAATTATGGCTACACCTTC. V is TRBV24-1 and J is TRBJ1-2; no clear D gene. The ends were cut back, 6 bases at V and 5 bases at J, with 9 bases in the middle. CDR3 length equals 12 residues. The V gene's germline CDR1 is KGHDR and CDR2 SFDVKD.

This clonotype was observed at least ten times. The CDR3 bases are TGTGCCAGCACCACCGATTGGTCCGGGACAGGACCTTCACCCCTCCACTTT. Protein sequence: CASTTDWSGTGPSPLHF. This chain connects TRBV12-3 or TRBV12-4 to TRBJ1-6, with 8 bases lining up with TRBD1. The CDR3 contains 17 residues. V was pared by 7 bases and J by 9 bases, with 17 bases of the junction left unmatched.

A few counts support this clonotype. This chain connects TRBV5-1 to TRBJ1-4, with D uncertain. The CDR3 has 17 residues. Germline V gene data show CDR1 as SGHRS and CDR2 as YFSETQ. The V end was cut by 0 bases, the J end by 0 bases, with 12 bases between. The CDR3 DNA sequence: TGCGCCAGCAGCTTGGCCGGCCGAACCACAACTAATGAAAAACTGTTTTTT. It is translated as CASSLAGRTTTNEKLFF.

This clonotype was detected many times. The chain recombines TRBV4-1 with TRBJ2-5, with TRBD2 identical over 10 bases. This CDR3 region has 13 residues. V shed 5 bases and J 3 bases; nucleotides not matched to a gene: 0. Per the germline V gene, CDR1 is MGHRA and CDR2 is YSYEKL. CDR3 DNA: TGCGCCAGCAGCGGGACTAGCGAAGAGACCCAGTACTTC. Protein sequence: CASSGTSEETQYF.

The gene calls are TRBV20-1 and TRBJ1-2; D uncertain. Per germline, CDR1 DFQATT and CDR2 SNEGSKA (reference sequence). With 2 bases removed from V and 6 bases from J, the gap between germline ends came to 4 bases. CDR3 length: 10 amino acids. CDR3 bases: TGCAGTGCTAGACTGGATGGCTACACCTTC. It codes for CSARLDGYTF.

The rearrangement joins TRBV6-5 to TRBJ2-7; D may match TRBD1 or TRBD2 (5 bases each). The V end was cut by 8 bases, the J end by 7 bases, with 18 bases between. CDR1 and CDR2 from the germline V gene are MNHEY and SVGAGI. CDR3 length: 13 residues. The CDR3 nucleotides are TGTGCCAGCTCGACTTGGTCAGGGACGGAGCAGTACTTC. It specifies CASSTWSGTEQYF.

The chain employs TRBV5-1 and TRBJ2-1, with 8 bases that match TRBD2. The CDR3 totals 15 residues. CDR1 is SGHRS, CDR2 YFSETQ, per germline. V dropped 0 bases and J dropped 10; count of bases not matched to a gene: 9. In DNA, the CDR3 is TGCGCCAGCAGCTTGGCATCCGCGGGAGGTGGAGAGCAGTTCTTC. Translated, it gives CASSLASAGGGEQFF.

This chain connects TRBV9 to TRBJ1-1; D remains ambiguous. The CDR3 runs to 13 residues. Germline V lookup: CDR1 SGDLS, CDR2 YYNGEE. Deletions cut 2 bases from V and 4 bases from J, with 9 bases between. The CDR3 DNA reads as TGTGCCAGCAGCGTCACCGGATTCACTGAAGCTTTCTTT. Protein sequence: CASSVTGFTEAFF. Combining the CDR3 with reference TRBV9 and TRBJ1-1 gives the whole variable domain DSGVTQTPKHLITATGQRVTLRCSPRSGDLSVYWYQQSLDQGLQFLIQYYNGEERAKGNILERFSAQQFPDLHSELNLSSLELGDSALYFCASSVTGFTEAFFGQGTRLTVV.

This clonotype was detected ten times or more. J is TRBJ2-3 and V is TRBV5-4; TRBD1 matches 8 bases. This CDR3 is 16 amino acids long. Germline CDR1 is SGHNT and CDR2 is YYREEE (reference sequence). J was trimmed by 2 bases and V by 4 bases; bases with no gene match: 9. As DNA, the CDR3 is TGTGCCAGCAGCACCGGGACGGACAGGGCCACAGATACGCAGTATTTT. It is translated as CASSTGTDRATDTQYF.

The chain joins TRBV29-1 to TRBJ2-7, with 8 bases aligning to TRBD2. The germline V gene has CDR1 SQVTM and CDR2 ANQGSEA. J was trimmed by 2 bases and V by 0 bases; bases with no gene match: 6. The CDR3 is made up of 15 amino acids. CDR3 loop: CSVEDQSGSTYEQYF. The CDR3 bases are TGCAGCGTTGAAGATCAGAGCGGGAGTACCTACGAGCAGTACTTC.

The rearrangement links TRBV18 to TRBJ2-7, with 7 bases fitting TRBD1. In germline, CDR1 is KGHSH, CDR2 LQKENI. The length of the CDR3 is 13 residues. J gave up 2 bases and V 8 bases, and 6 bases lay outside the gene matches. CDR3 in amino acids: CASRDRETYEQYF. CDR3 nucleotides: TGTGCCAGCCGAGACAGGGAAACCTACGAGCAGTACTTC. The variable domain in full, with the rest retrieved from reference TRBV18 and TRBJ2-7, is NAGVMQNPRHLVRRRGQEARLRCSPMKGHSHVYWYRQLPEEGLKFMVYLQKENIIDESGMPKERFSAEFPKEGPSILRIQQVVRGDSAAYFCASRDRETYEQYFGPGTRLTVT.

V is TRBV6-1 and J is TRBJ1-1, with D tentatively TRBD1 (5 bases). This CDR3 is built from 14 residues. V lost 6 bases to trimming and J lost 0 bases, with 11 bases between them. Germline V gene sequence: CDR1 MNHNS, CDR2 SASEGT. The CDR3, as DNA: TGTGCCAGCAGAAGACGGGACTTGAACACTGAAGCTTTCTTT. This codes for CASRRRDLNTEAFF.

The chain joins TRBV20-1 to TRBJ2-3; tentatively, D is TRBD2 (5 bases). The CDR3 consists of 15 residues. The V gene's germline CDR1 is DFQATT and CDR2 SNEGSKA (reference sequence). V shed 0 bases and J shed 0 bases, with 10 bases lying between them. CDR3 nucleotide sequence: TGCAGTGCTAGAGATTTACGCGGGAGCACAGATACGCAGTATTTT. Its translation: CSARDLRGSTDTQYF.

The chain combines TRBV7-9 with TRBJ2-5; TRBD1 matches 12 bases. The CDR3 has 15 amino acids. Germline V gives CDR1 SEHNR, CDR2 FQNEAQ (reference sequence). J was trimmed by 5 bases and V by 4 bases; bases with no gene match: 5. The CDR3 DNA reads TGTGCCAGCAGCTGGGGACAGGGGGCGCGGGAGACCCAGTACTTC. Amino acid sequence: CASSWGQGARETQYF.

This clonotype was counted only a few times. This chain links TRBV13 with TRBJ2-2; a possible D gene is TRBD2 (6 bases). The V gene lost 5 bases and the J gene lost 5 bases, with 15 bases spanning the gap. Germline V gives CDR1 PRHDT, CDR2 FYEKMQ (reference sequence). This CDR3 region has 15 residues. DNA of the CDR3: TGTGCCAGCAGCCCACGTTCGGGGGTGACCGGGGAGCTGTTTTTT. Translation gives CASSPRSGVTGELFF.

This chain connects TRBV3-1 to TRBJ2-7; 13 bases are shared with TRBD2. The V and J ends lost 4 bases and 7 bases, in that order; junction bases with no gene match: 10. CDR1 is LGHDT, CDR2 YNNKEL, per germline (reference sequence). This CDR3 comprises 16 residues. The CDR3 DNA reads as TGTGCCAGCAGCCTCGGACTAGCGGGAGAGGCTGGGGAGCAGTACTTC. As protein: CASSLGLAGEAGEQYF.

A few counts support this clonotype. The chain has TRBV2 and TRBJ1-5, with 7 bases matching TRBD1. The CDR3 is 16 amino acids. Trimming took 6 bases from V and 4 from J; bases not matched to a gene: 12. Germline V gene sequence: CDR1 SNHLY, CDR2 FYNNEI. CDR3 in DNA: TGTGCCAGCAGGGAGGAAACAGGGGTGCGGAATCAGCCCCAGCATTTT. Translation: CASREETGVRNQPQHF.

This clonotype appeared a few times. The junction departs from the called germline gene at one end, perhaps through a read error. The chain recombines TRBV3-1 with TRBJ2-5; perhaps TRBD2 as D (6 bases). The V gene's germline CDR1 is LGHDT and CDR2 YNNKEL (reference sequence). The CDR3 has 15 amino acids. DNA for the CDR3: TGTGCCAGCAGCCAGGAGGGGACGAAAAGGGAGAGCCAGTACTTC. This gives the protein CASSQEGTKRESQYF.

This clonotype was seen repeatedly, ten times or more. The chain has TRBV5-4 and TRBJ1-1; TRBD1 is a possible D gene (5 bases). This CDR3 is built from 14 residues. Germline loops: CDR1 SGHNT, CDR2 YYREEE (reference sequence). V lost 0 bases and J 1 base, leaving 7 bases between the germline ends. The CDR3 sequence is CASSLGQRNTEAFF. CDR3 DNA: TGTGCCAGCAGCTTGGGACAGCGGAACACTGAAGCTTTCTTT.

In its sample, this clonotype was seen a few times. The V and J genes are TRBV6-5 and TRBJ2-5; D not resolved. The germline CDR1 and CDR2 sequences are MNHEY and SVGAGI. This CDR3 comprises 11 residues. The germline V and J ends were trimmed by 4 bases and 5 bases, with 5 bases remaining between them. For the CDR3, the DNA is TGTGCCAGCAGTTCCCATGAGACCCAGTACTTC. Its translation: CASSSHETQYF.

The CDR3 spells CATSDFEGLAGANTQYF. CDR3 bases: TGTGCCACCAGTGATTTCGAAGGGCTAGCGGGAGCAAATACGCAGTATTTT. The V gene is TRBV24-1, the J gene TRBJ2-3; 10 bases map to TRBD2. Germline-derived CDR1 and CDR2 are KGHDR and SFDVKD. The CDR3 extends over 17 amino acids. With V trimmed by 1 base and J by 7 bases, 10 bases remained unmatched.

The chain joins TRBV6-5 to TRBJ1-1; 8 bases align to TRBD1. The trim removed 2 bases at V and 1 base at J, leaving 3 bases unmatched. CDR1 is MNHEY and CDR2 is SVGAGI in the germline V gene. The CDR3 is made up of 15 amino acids. CDR3 sequence: CASSYDRGENTEAFF. The CDR3 bases are TGTGCCAGCAGTTACGACAGGGGCGAGAACACTGAAGCTTTCTTT.

The chain is built from TRBV30 and TRBJ2-6, with a weak D call TRBD1 (6 bases). The germline gives CDR1 GTSNPN, CDR2 SVGIG (reference sequence). Trimming pared 4 bases from V and 4 bases from J, leaving 11 bases between. The CDR3 runs 14 residues. CDR3 DNA sequence: TGTGCCTGGACCCAGGGGATCGGGGCCAACGTCCTGACTTTC. Translation gives CAWTQGIGANVLTF.

This clonotype was seen more than once but under ten times. The CDR3 bases are TGTGCCAGCAGCCGCATTGGGACAGGGACTCTGGGCACTGAAGCTTTCTTT. The encoded protein is CASSRIGTGTLGTEAFF. The V gene is TRBV14, the J gene TRBJ1-1; 9 bases fit TRBD1. The V gene end was trimmed by 4 bases and the J gene end by 4 bases; junction bases not matched to a gene: 13. Germline-derived CDR1 and CDR2 are SGHDN and FVKESK. The CDR3 covers 17 residues.

The table lists this clonotype with a few counts. The chain couples TRBV3-1 to TRBJ2-7; possibly TRBD1 or TRBD2 for D (5 bases each). V lost 0 bases to trimming and J lost 3 bases, with 15 bases between them. The germline V gene encodes CDR1 LGHDT and CDR2 YNNKEL (reference sequence). The CDR3 length is 16 residues. This CDR3 is CASSQERGATRYEQYF. CDR3 coding DNA: TGTGCCAGCAGCCAAGAGAGAGGGGCCACACGCTACGAGCAGTACTTC.

This clonotype was seen more than once but under ten times. The genes are TRBV5-1 and TRBJ2-5, with TRBD1 matching 11 bases. Germline V CDR1 and CDR2: SGHRS, YFSETQ. Trimming cost V 2 bases and J 4 bases; bases outside gene matches: 7. The CDR3 loop spans 16 amino acids. The CDR3 DNA sequence: TGCGCCAGCAGCTTCGGGACAGGGGGAACGGGAGAGACCCAGTACTTC. Amino acids: CASSFGTGGTGETQYF.